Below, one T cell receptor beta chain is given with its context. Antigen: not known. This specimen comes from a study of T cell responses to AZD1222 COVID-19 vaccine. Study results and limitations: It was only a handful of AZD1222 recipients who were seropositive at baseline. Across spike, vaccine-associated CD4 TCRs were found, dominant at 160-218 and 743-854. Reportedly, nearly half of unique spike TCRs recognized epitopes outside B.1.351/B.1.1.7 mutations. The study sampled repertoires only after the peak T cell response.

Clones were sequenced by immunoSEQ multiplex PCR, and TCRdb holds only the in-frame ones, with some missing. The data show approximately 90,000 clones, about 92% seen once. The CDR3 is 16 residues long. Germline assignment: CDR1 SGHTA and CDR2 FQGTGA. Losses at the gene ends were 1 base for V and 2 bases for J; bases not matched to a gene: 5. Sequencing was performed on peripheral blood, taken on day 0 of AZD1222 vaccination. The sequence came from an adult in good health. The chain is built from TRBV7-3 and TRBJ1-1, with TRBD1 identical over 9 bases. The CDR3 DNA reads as TGTGCCAGCAGCTTAAGTCATACAGGGGGCAACACTGAAGCTTTCTTT. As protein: CASSLSHTGGNTEAFF.